Presented here are 22 T cell receptor beta chains from one specimen sequenced in a study of T cell responses to AZD1222 COVID-19 vaccine. Produced via immunoSEQ multiplex PCR; TCRdb's table is partial and in-frame only. Of 110,000 or so clones in the sample, roughly 88% are singletons; the top ten hold 6.5%. Sequenced here: peripheral blood, sampled 28 days after the second AZD1222 dose. These receptors were taken from an adult who received the AZD1222 COVID-19 vaccine.

The gene calls are TRBV7-9 and TRBJ1-1; the D gene is possibly TRBD1 (5 bases). The CDR3 is 14 residues long. V shed 2 bases and J shed 1 base, with 8 bases lying between them. The germline CDR1 and CDR2 sequences are SEHNR and FQNEAQ (reference sequence). CDR3 residues: CASSLRDQNTEAFF. CDR3 nucleotides: TGTGCCAGCAGCTTAAGGGACCAGAACACTGAAGCTTTCTTT.

This rearrangement joins TRBV5-6 to TRBJ1-1; 8 bases line up with TRBD1. The V gene end was trimmed by 3 bases and the J gene end by 1 base; junction bases not matched to a gene: 5. The CDR3 has 15 residues. Germline V gene sequence: CDR1 SGHDT, CDR2 YYEEEE. CDR3 DNA sequence: TGTGCCAGCAGCTACCGGACAGGGTCGAACACTGAAGCTTTCTTT. Residues: CASSYRTGSNTEAFF.

The chain carries TRBV12-3 or TRBV12-4 and TRBJ1-5; 7 bases match TRBD1. The CDR3 consists of 12 residues. After removal of 5 bases from V and 7 bases from J, the junction contained 2 bases not matched to a gene. CDR3: CASSTGVQPQHF. The CDR3 coding sequence is TGTGCCAGCAGTACAGGGGTACAGCCCCAGCATTTT.

The gene calls are TRBV5-8 and TRBJ2-3; TRBD1 matches 9 bases. CDR3 length: 16 residues. Germline V gives CDR1 SGHTS, CDR2 YDEGEE. V lost 4 bases and J lost 5; bases outside the gene matches: 11. Here the CDR3 reads CASSPRQGVRGDTQYF. CDR3 nucleotide sequence: TGTGCCAGCAGCCCCAGACAGGGGGTGAGAGGAGATACGCAGTATTTT.

The chain employs TRBV24-1 and TRBJ1-5; D possibly corresponds to TRBD1 (5 bases). This CDR3 contains 12 residues. V lost 9 bases to trimming and J lost 2 bases, with 7 bases between them. Germline CDR1 KGHDR, CDR2 SFDVKD. The CDR3 DNA follows: TGTGCCACCGGGGGGGGCAATCAGCCCCAGCATTTT. It translates to CATGGGNQPQHF.

For this clone: The same CDR3 also results from other DNA sequences found in this sample. The rearrangement links TRBV27 to TRBJ1-1; 7 positions match TRBD1. J lost 5 bases, V lost 3 bases, and 3 bases had no gene match. This CDR3 is 13 amino acids long. Germline CDR1 reads MNHEY; CDR2 reads SMNVEV (reference sequence). CDR3 residues: CASSLGRGTEAFF. CDR3 sequence (DNA): TGTGCCAGCAGTTTGGGCAGGGGGACTGAAGCTTTCTTT.

This clone was seen once. This chain links TRBV7-2 with TRBJ2-1; D perhaps matches TRBD1 (5 bases). This CDR3 has 14 amino acids. Trimming left V 1 base short and J 6 bases short, with 10 bases between. Germline CDR1 is SGHTA and CDR2 is FQGNSA. The CDR3 spells CASSLEAGPNEQFF. The CDR3 nucleotides read TGTGCCAGCAGCTTAGAGGCAGGGCCCAATGAGCAGTTCTTC.

The CDR3 spells CASSSGLNQPQHF. The CDR3 bases are TGTGCCAGTAGTTCCGGACTCAATCAGCCCCAGCATTTT. This chain links TRBV19 with TRBJ1-5; D uncertain. Germline values: CDR1 LNHDA, CDR2 SQIVND (reference sequence). The CDR3 has 13 amino acids. Trimming stripped 5 bases from V and 3 bases from J, with 8 bases between.

The CDR3 region is CASQLGQGVDIQYF. CDR3 DNA: TGTGCCAGTCAGCTTGGGCAGGGGGTAGACATTCAGTACTTC. V and J are TRBV5-4 and TRBJ2-4; 7 positions match TRBD1. This CDR3 comprises 14 residues. V was clipped by 8 bases and J by 8 bases; unmatched bases: 13. Germline CDR1 reads SGHNT; CDR2 reads YYREEE (reference sequence). Combining the CDR3 with reference TRBV5-4 and TRBJ2-4 gives the whole variable domain ETGVTQSPTHLIKTRGQQVTLRCSSQSGHNTVSWYQQALGQGPQFIFQYYREEENGRGNFPPRFSGLQFPNYSSELNVNALELDDSALYLCASQLGQGVDIQYFGAGTRLSVL.

CDR3 DNA sequence: TGTGCCAGCAGCGTAGATGGCGGGTCCGCCTACGAGCAGTACTTC. The encoded protein is CASSVDGGSAYEQYF. The chain joins TRBV9 to TRBJ2-7; TRBD2 might be the D (5 bases). The germline V gene has CDR1 SGDLS and CDR2 YYNGEE. V lost 0 bases to trimming and J lost 2 bases, with 12 bases between them. This CDR3 comprises 15 residues.

The gene calls are TRBV5-6 and TRBJ1-2; no clear D. V dropped 6 bases and J dropped 2 bases, with 14 bases sitting between them. Germline V CDR1 and CDR2: SGHDT, YYEEEE. This CDR3 has 14 residues. The CDR3 coding sequence is TGTGCCAGCAACTTAAGGGATTGGAACTATGGCTACACCTTC. Its protein product is CASNLRDWNYGYTF.

This chain links TRBV19 with TRBJ2-2; no clear D. Germline loops: CDR1 LNHDA, CDR2 SQIVND (reference sequence). V lost 2 bases to trimming and J lost 1 base, with 8 bases between them. This CDR3 is built from 15 residues. CDR3 bases: TGTGCCAGTAGTATACCCGGCAGGAACACCGGGGAGCTGTTTTTT. It yields the protein CASSIPGRNTGELFF.

This clone was seen at least ten times. The chain couples TRBV10-3 to TRBJ2-7; TRBD2 is a possible D gene (5 bases). CDR3 length equals 14 residues. Germline V gene sequence: CDR1 ENHRY, CDR2 SYGVKD. V was shortened by 7 bases and J by 1 base, with 14 bases between the two germline ends. CDR3 protein: CAIKASGSSYEQYF. The CDR3 DNA reads as TGTGCCATCAAGGCCTCGGGGTCTTCCTACGAGCAGTACTTC.

Only one count was recorded for this clone. The rearrangement joins TRBV18 to TRBJ1-4; TRBD1 matches at 9 bases. CDR1 is KGHSH, CDR2 LQKENI, per germline. This CDR3 has 18 residues. V dropped 3 bases and J dropped 2; count of bases not matched to a gene: 10. The CDR3 DNA reads TGTGCCAGCTCACCGTACGAGGGACAGGGAGAGACTAATGAAAAACTGTTTTTT. Translation gives CASSPYEGQGETNEKLFF. The whole variable domain, filled in from reference TRBV18 and TRBJ1-4, reads NAGVMQNPRHLVRRRGQEARLRCSPMKGHSHVYWYRQLPEEGLKFMVYLQKENIIDESGMPKERFSAEFPKEGPSILRIQQVVRGDSAAYFCASSPYEGQGETNEKLFFGSGTQLSVL.

The chain couples TRBV5-4 to TRBJ1-2; D is undetermined. In germline, CDR1 is SGHNT, CDR2 YYREEE (reference sequence). V was shortened by 7 bases and J by 4 bases, with 14 bases between the two germline ends. This CDR3 comprises 13 residues. CDR3 amino acids: CASWRTGGYGYTF. As DNA, the CDR3 is TGTGCCAGCTGGAGGACCGGCGGCTATGGCTACACCTTC.

The gene calls are TRBV29-1 and TRBJ1-1; no clear D. V shed 7 bases and J shed 4 bases, with 13 bases lying between them. Germline V gene lookup returns CDR1 SQVTM and CDR2 ANQGSEA. The CDR3 extends over 12 amino acids. CDR3 residues: CSAVSLGTEAFF. The CDR3 DNA sequence: TGCAGCGCCGTAAGTTTGGGCACTGAAGCTTTCTTT.

J is TRBJ2-2 and V is TRBV7-2; TRBD2 is a possible D gene (6 bases). Germline lookup yields CDR1 SGHTA and CDR2 FQGNSA. This CDR3 is built from 15 residues. V was cut by 5 bases and J by 4 bases, with 14 bases left in between. In nucleotides, the CDR3 is TGTGCCAGCAGCCTTCGTGGGGGAGGCACCGGGGAGCTGTTTTTT. As protein: CASSLRGGGTGELFF.

The chain has TRBV3-1 (or the pseudogene TRBV3-2) and TRBJ2-5; D is uncertain. Trimming removed 3 bases at V and 3 bases at J, with 11 bases between. This CDR3 is built from 14 residues. Germline CDR1 is LGHDT and CDR2 is YNNKEL (reference sequence). The DNA for the CDR3 is TGTGCCAGCAGCCAGGATTTGGTTAAAGAGACCCAGTACTTC. Translated, it gives CASSQDLVKETQYF.

The V call is TRBV15, the J call TRBJ2-7; D is ambiguous. The CDR3 totals 14 residues. Germline CDR1 LNHNV, CDR2 YYDKDF (reference sequence). V was clipped by 0 bases and J by 2 bases, with 8 bases between them. This CDR3 reads CATSRDRVAYEQYF. The DNA for the CDR3 is TGTGCCACCAGCAGAGATCGAGTCGCCTACGAGCAGTACTTC.

This sequence joins TRBV9 and TRBJ2-7, with TRBD1 matching 7 bases. V lost 0 bases and J lost 2; bases outside the gene matches: 2. This CDR3 region has 14 residues. CDR1 and CDR2 (germline): SGDLS, YYNGEE. Here the CDR3 reads CASSVGDSAYEQYF. The CDR3 DNA reads as TGTGCCAGCAGCGTAGGGGACAGCGCCTACGAGCAGTACTTC.

This clone is a singleton in its sample. The chain recombines TRBV7-6 with TRBJ2-7; possibly TRBD1 for D (5 bases). Germline V gives CDR1 SGHVS, CDR2 FNYEAQ. The CDR3 consists of 15 residues. The V end was cut by 3 bases, the J end by 2 bases, with 14 bases between. The CDR3 reads CASSLKTGYTYEQYF. The CDR3 DNA is TGTGCCAGCAGCTTGAAAACAGGATACACCTACGAGCAGTACTTC.

Here the CDR3 DNA reads TGCGCCAGCAGCTTGGGGGACAGGTCGAACACCGGGGAGCTGTTTTTT. Its translation is CASSLGDRSNTGELFF. The chain joins TRBV5-1 to TRBJ2-2; 8 nucleotides line up with TRBD1. V lost 0 bases, J lost 0 bases, and 1 base stayed unmatched. The CDR3 spans 16 residues. In germline, CDR1 is SGHRS, CDR2 YFSETQ. Full variable domain (remainder filled in from reference TRBV5-1 and TRBJ2-2): KAGVTQTPRYLIKTRGQQVTLSCSPISGHRSVSWYQQTPGQGLQFLFEYFSETQRNKGNFPGRFSGRQFSNSRSEMNVSTLELGDSALYLCASSLGDRSNTGELFFGEGSRLTVL.